The rows below give T cell receptor beta chains drawn from one sample of a study of regulatory T cells in long-lasting Graves disease. TCRdb re-called the multiplex PCR reads with MiXCR, one entry per CDR3 protein. Found here are about 530,000 distinct CDR3 sequences, about 16% of them singletons; the top ten hold approximately 25%. This sample also belongs to another study, concerning T cells in Graves' hyperthyroidism and ophthalmopathy.

The material was peripheral blood mononuclear cells (PBMCs), obtained at new diagnosis, from a patient treated with antithyroid drugs. Receptors originate from a woman in her forties or fifties with Graves disease. The CDR3 runs from the conserved cysteine through the conserved F or W. A D gene is named only where the DNA matches it firmly. The listing skips clone size in some rows; elsewhere it reads once, few, many or a size class.

j_call d_call v_call clone_size cdr3_aa cdr3_nt
TRBJ2-5 - TRBV6-2/TRBV6-3 - CASSYGTTGFQETQYF TGTGCCAGCAGTTACGGAACCACAGGGTTTCAAGAGACCCAGTACTTC
TRBJ2-1 TRBD2 TRBV20-1 many CSANRGGPSNEQFF TGCAGTGCTAACCGGGGGGGCCCTAGTAATGAGCAGTTCTTC
TRBJ2-1 TRBD2 TRBV6-2/TRBV6-3 few CASRKTSGGSVYNEQFF TGTGCCAGCAGGAAGACTAGCGGGGGCTCAGTCTACAATGAGCAGTTCTTC
TRBJ2-3 - TRBV5-1 - CASSSNAGHGTDTQYF TGCGCCAGCAGCTCAAATGCAGGGCACGGCACAGATACGCAGTATTTT
TRBJ2-3 TRBD2 TRBV3-1 - CASSQDRRGGPTSDTQYF TGTGCCAGCAGCCAAGATCGGCGGGGGGGCCCAACGTCAGATACGCAGTATTTT
TRBJ1-1 - TRBV5-6 few CASSLGGGRTEAFF TGTGCCAGCAGCTTGGGAGGGGGTCGGACTGAAGCTTTCTTT
TRBJ2-2 - TRBV12-3/TRBV12-4 many CASSLSSVGTGELFF TGTGCCAGCAGTTTAAGCAGCGTCGGCACCGGGGAGCTGTTTTTT
TRBJ2-7 TRBD1 TRBV6-2/TRBV6-3 - CASSYRRASGTGVSYEQYF TGTGCCAGCAGTTACAGACGGGCTTCGGGGACAGGGGTTTCCTACGAGCAGTACTTC
TRBJ1-3 - TRBV12-3/TRBV12-4 many CASTFPGNTIYF TGTGCCAGCACCTTTCCGGGAAACACCATATATTTT
TRBJ2-5 TRBD1 TRBV28 few CASSPMTGRETQYF TGTGCCAGCAGTCCTATGACAGGGAGAGAGACCCAGTACTTC
TRBJ1-2 - TRBV7-8 many CASSAARGFDGYTF TGTGCCAGCAGCGCGGCACGGGGTTTCGACGGCTACACCTTC
TRBJ1-5 - TRBV18 - CASSPPGEGQPQHF TGTGCCAGCTCACCACCAGGGGAGGGCCAGCCCCAGCATTTT
TRBJ2-3 - TRBV28 many CASRDGGRTDTQYF TGTGCCAGCAGAGACGGGGGGCGAACAGATACGCAGTATTTT
TRBJ2-7 TRBD2 TRBV6-1 many CASKLAGDPSYEQYF TGTGCCAGCAAACTAGCGGGGGATCCTTCCTACGAGCAGTACTTC
TRBJ1-4 TRBD1 TRBV12-3/TRBV12-4 few CASSPEPGTAPTNEKLFF TGTGCCAGCAGTCCCGAACCCGGGACAGCCCCAACTAATGAAAAACTGTTTTTT
TRBJ1-1 TRBD1 TRBV20-1 many CSARATGGPEAFF TGCAGTGCTAGAGCCACAGGGGGCCCTGAAGCTTTCTTT
TRBJ1-5 TRBD1 TRBV3-1 many CASSQEVGQGSNQPQHF TGTGCCAGCAGCCAAGAAGTCGGACAGGGAAGCAATCAGCCCCAGCATTTT
TRBJ2-1 TRBD2 TRBV6-1 - CASSLAGDYNEQFF TGTGCCAGCAGCCTAGCGGGGGATTACAATGAGCAGTTCTTC
TRBJ2-1 TRBD2 TRBV13 many CASSHTSGGPRNEQFF TGTGCCAGCAGCCACACTAGCGGGGGCCCTCGAAATGAGCAGTTCTTC
TRBJ1-2 TRBD1 TRBV20-1 many CSAGQGADYGYTF TGCAGTGCGGGACAGGGGGCTGACTATGGCTACACCTTC
TRBJ2-1 - TRBV6-9 many CASSYIGLASGEQFF TGTGCCAGCAGTTATATCGGACTTGCATCTGGTGAGCAGTTCTTC
TRBJ1-6 - TRBV5-1 - CASRGADHNSPLHF TGCGCCAGCAGAGGGGCTGACCATAATTCACCCCTCCACTTT
TRBJ1-2 TRBD1 TRBV5-4 many CASSSPGQGAYGYTF TGTGCCAGCAGCTCCCCGGGACAGGGGGCGTATGGCTACACCTTC
TRBJ2-1 TRBD1 TRBV28 many CASADRALYNEQFF TGTGCCAGTGCGGACAGGGCGCTTTACAATGAGCAGTTCTTC
TRBJ1-2 - TRBV12-3/TRBV12-4 many CASSPEGRGVYGYTF TGTGCCAGCAGCCCGGAGGGTCGAGGCGTCTATGGCTACACCTTC
TRBJ2-3 TRBD2 TRBV2 many CASSELAGTDTQYF TGTGCCAGCAGTGAGCTAGCGGGCACAGATACGCAGTATTTT
TRBJ1-1 - TRBV12-3/TRBV12-4 many CASSPYGGNTEAFF TGTGCCAGCAGCCCCTACGGGGGGAACACTGAAGCTTTCTTT
TRBJ2-1 - TRBV2 many CASSELSLAVSYNEQFF TGTGCCAGCAGTGAACTATCGCTAGCTGTGTCCTACAATGAGCAGTTCTTC
TRBJ1-5 - TRBV9 - CASSVAEDSTQPQHF TGTGCCAGCAGCGTAGCTGAAGACAGCACTCAGCCCCAGCATTTT
TRBJ1-5 - TRBV7-8 many CASSLASPDQPQHF TGTGCCAGCAGCTTAGCCTCCCCTGATCAGCCCCAGCATTTT
TRBJ2-5 TRBD1 TRBV2 many CASRETGGEETQYF TGTGCCAGCAGGGAGACAGGGGGCGAAGAGACCCAGTACTTC
TRBJ1-1 TRBD1 TRBV2 many CASGKGTAVGTEAFF TGTGCCAGCGGGAAGGGGACAGCCGTTGGCACTGAAGCTTTCTTT
TRBJ2-1 TRBD2 TRBV20-1 - CSARDPSGASSYDEQFF TGCAGTGCTAGAGACCCTAGCGGGGCCTCCTCCTACGATGAGCAGTTCTTC
TRBJ2-5 TRBD1 TRBV3-1 many CASSHGTGDQETQYF TGTGCCAGCAGCCACGGGACAGGCGACCAAGAGACCCAGTACTTC
TRBJ1-2 - TRBV24-1 - CATSDPERDYTF TGTGCCACCAGTGACCCTGAACGCGACTACACCTTC
TRBJ1-1 - TRBV12-3/TRBV12-4 few CASSLVVTVEAFF TGTGCCAGCAGTTTAGTGGTGACAGTTGAAGCTTTCTTT
TRBJ1-3 - TRBV14 - CASSHLRAGNTIYF TGTGCCAGCAGCCACCTCAGAGCCGGAAACACCATATATTTT
TRBJ1-5 - TRBV27 many CASSSLFNQPQHF TGTGCCAGCAGTTCCCTTTTCAATCAGCCCCAGCATTTT
TRBJ2-7 - TRBV28 many CASSLSGSSGEQYF TGTGCCAGCAGTTTATCAGGTTCGTCCGGCGAGCAGTACTTC
TRBJ2-4 - TRBV7-2 - CASSVRAKNIQYF TGTGCCAGCAGCGTGAGGGCCAAAAACATTCAGTACTTC
TRBJ1-2 - TRBV11-2 many CASSSTGRNYGYTF TGTGCCAGCAGCTCCACCGGGAGAAACTATGGCTACACCTTC
TRBJ2-1 TRBD2 TRBV20-1 many CSATAAGTSPIDEQFF TGCAGTGCGACAGCCGCCGGGACTAGCCCCATCGATGAGCAGTTCTTC
TRBJ2-1 TRBD2 TRBV5-1 many CASRIDSGGNEQFF TGCGCCAGCAGGATAGATAGCGGGGGAAATGAGCAGTTCTTC
TRBJ1-4 TRBD1 TRBV6-1 many CASRLRQGRNEKLFF TGTGCCAGCCGCTTACGACAGGGGAGAAATGAAAAACTGTTTTTT
TRBJ2-1 TRBD1 TRBV11-2 - CASSPRTGGDEQFF TGTGCCAGCTCACCACGCACAGGGGGCGACGAGCAGTTCTTC
TRBJ2-3 - TRBV4-1 many CASSRFGGRTDTQYF TGCGCCAGCAGCCGCTTCGGGGGGCGCACAGATACGCAGTATTTT